Here is one TCR beta chain with its context. The data derive from a study of blood T cell repertoires in COVID-19. About the research overall: Samples taken during acute and convalescent COVID-19 were collected in the United States, Italy and Spain. T cells, B-cell-depleted T cells, or PBMCs provided the cDNA or gDNA that served as material.

Authors' methods: Researchers report that nucleated cell counts were estimated from reference gene primer amplification. This table comes from immunoSEQ multiplex PCR, and its TCRdb copy is limited to in-frame clones, with some not included. That table gives V, J and clone size, and the DNA gave D and trimming. The sample consists of under 150,000 clones, 84% of them appearing once. CDR1 and CDR2 (germline): SGHRS, YFSETQ. The CDR3 runs to 19 residues. The J segment lost 0 bases and the V segment lost 1 base, leaving 12 bases of the junction unmatched. Specimen: peripheral blood. This receptor was obtained from a woman in her forties with acute or convalescent COVID-19. The chain is built from TRBV5-1 and TRBJ1-2; 10 bases fit TRBD1. This chain's CDR3 is CASSLISGTGADPNYGYTF. CDR3 in DNA: TGCGCCAGCAGCTTGATTTCCGGGACAGGGGCCGACCCTAACTATGGCTACACCTTC.